Below are 16 T cell receptor beta chains sequenced from a single sample in a study of control samples from healthy donors and cancer patients. Sequencing was performed with immunoSEQ multiplex PCR; in TCRdb, only in-frame clones are kept and a portion is missing. The repertoire holds more than 60,000 clones, with about nine tenths as singletons. Sequencing input: PBMCs. The receptors come from a woman aged 45 to 65 with colorectal cancer.

The chain couples TRBV12-3 or TRBV12-4 to TRBJ1-3, with no clear D. V was pared by 6 bases and J by 0 bases, with 6 bases between. The CDR3 length is 13 residues. CDR3 amino acids: CASRHRSGNTIYF. CDR3 nucleotides: TGTGCCAGCAGACACCGCTCTGGAAACACCATATATTTT.

The J gene is TRBJ2-1, the V gene TRBV28, with D perhaps matching TRBD1 (7 bases). Germline V gene lookup returns CDR1 MDHEN and CDR2 SYDVKM. V was pared by 3 bases and J by 5 bases, with 32 bases between. The CDR3 runs 21 residues. CDR3 bases: TGTGCCAGCAGTTTCCTAATGGGAATGGGGGGTAGACAGGGTGGGGACAATGAGCAGTTCTTC. Protein sequence: CASSFLMGMGGRQGGDNEQFF.

The CDR3 reads CAISGGTVETQYF. The CDR3 DNA reads TGTGCCATCAGTGGGGGGACAGTAGAGACCCAGTACTTC. The chain is built from TRBV10-3 and TRBJ2-5; 7 nucleotides match TRBD1. CDR1 and CDR2 from the germline V gene are ENHRY and SYGVKD. The ends lost 4 bases at V and 4 bases at J; junction bases unmatched: 3. The CDR3 covers 13 residues.

The chain employs TRBV5-8 and TRBJ1-5, with 7 positions matching TRBD1. Germline CDR1 reads SGHTS; CDR2 reads YDEGEE. The CDR3 covers 17 residues. V lost 4 bases, J lost 4 bases, and 14 bases stayed unmatched. The CDR3 DNA reads TGTGCCAGCAGCACCGAAGGGGGCCTGACTTCAAATCAGCCCCAGCATTTT. Its protein product is CASSTEGGLTSNQPQHF. Full variable domain (rest looked up from reference TRBV5-8 and TRBJ1-5): EAGVTQSPTHLIKTRGQQATLRCSPISGHTSVYWYQQALGLGLQFLLWYDEGEERNRGNFPPRFSGRQFPNYSSELNVNALELEDSALYLCASSTEGGLTSNQPQHFGDGTRLSIL.

This chain connects TRBV28 to TRBJ1-4; 8 nucleotides agree with TRBD1. Germline loops: CDR1 MDHEN, CDR2 SYDVKM. This CDR3 contains 15 residues. After removal of 6 bases from V and 8 bases from J, the junction contained 11 bases not matched to a gene. The CDR3 sequence is CASSPRQGMREKLFF. As DNA, the CDR3 is TGTGCCAGCAGCCCCCGACAGGGGATGCGGGAAAAACTGTTTTTT. The whole variable domain, filled in from reference TRBV28 and TRBJ1-4, reads DVKVTQSSRYLVKRTGEKVFLECVQDMDHENMFWYRQDPGLGLRLIYFSYDVKMKEKGDIPEGYSVSREKKERFSLILESASTNQTSMYLCASSPRQGMREKLFFGSGTQLSVL.

The rearrangement links TRBV5-1 to TRBJ2-5; 10 bases are shared with TRBD2. Germline V CDR1 and CDR2: SGHRS, YFSETQ. V shed 2 bases, J shed 3 bases, and the junction held 4 bases outside the gene matches. The CDR3 has 15 residues. The CDR3 sequence: CASSFVAGGEETQYF. The CDR3 coding sequence is TGCGCCAGCAGCTTTGTAGCGGGGGGTGAAGAGACCCAGTACTTC.

The chain recombines TRBV6-1 with TRBJ1-6, with no clear D. Germline loops: CDR1 MNHNS, CDR2 SASEGT. This CDR3 contains 16 residues. Trimming shortened V by 4 bases and J by 0 bases, and 10 bases separated the two germline ends. Here the CDR3 DNA reads TGTGCCAGCAGTGCGATAATCAGCTCCTATAATTCACCCCTCCACTTT. Translation: CASSAIISSYNSPLHF.

The chain is built from TRBV7-2 and TRBJ2-1; TRBD1 matches at 7 bases. After removal of 2 bases from V and 8 bases from J, the junction contained 3 bases not matched to a gene. This CDR3 spans 13 amino acids. The germline V gene has CDR1 SGHTA and CDR2 FQGNSA. CDR3 protein: CASSLKGAHEQFF. The CDR3 DNA follows: TGTGCCAGCAGCTTAAAGGGGGCCCATGAGCAGTTCTTC.

The gene calls are TRBV12-5 and TRBJ1-5; no reliable D call. This CDR3 has 16 amino acids. The V end lost 5 bases, the J end lost 7 bases, and 21 bases lay between the germline ends. Germline CDR1 is LGHNT and CDR2 is FRNRAP. The CDR3 sequence: CASGTSGRLGKQPQHF. The CDR3 coding sequence is TGTGCTAGTGGTACCTCCGGGAGATTGGGTAAGCAGCCCCAGCATTTT.

The chain links TRBV6-1 to TRBJ1-3; D gene uncertain. Trimming removed 3 bases from V and 4 bases from J, with 10 bases in between. CDR1 is MNHNS and CDR2 is SASEGT in the germline V gene. This CDR3 region has 14 residues. CDR3 sequence (DNA): TGTGCCAGCAGTGATCGATATTCCGGAAACACCATATATTTT. It encodes CASSDRYSGNTIYF.

The chain combines TRBV30 with TRBJ1-4; 8 bases align to TRBD1. The CDR3 spans 15 residues. CDR1 is GTSNPN and CDR2 is SVGIG in the germline V gene (reference sequence). V lost 3 bases and J lost 6; bases outside the gene matches: 9. In DNA, the CDR3 is TGTGCCTGGAGCCGGGACAGGATAGCCCATGAAAAACTGTTTTTT. It yields the protein CAWSRDRIAHEKLFF.

This chain uses TRBV7-2 with TRBJ1-6, with a weak D call TRBD1 (6 bases). CDR1 is SGHTA and CDR2 is FQGNSA in the germline V gene. V lost 4 bases to trimming and J lost 7 bases, with 14 bases between them. The CDR3 has 15 residues. CDR3 DNA: TGTGCCAGCAGCTCAGGGGTCTGGCAGAATTCACCCCTCCACTTT. Protein product: CASSSGVWQNSPLHF.

This chain links TRBV7-9 with TRBJ2-3; TRBD2 agrees at 8 bases. V gave up 5 bases and J gave up 0 bases; unmatched junction bases: 7. CDR1 and CDR2 from the germline V gene are SEHNR and FQNEAQ (reference sequence). CDR3 length equals 16 residues. CDR3 protein: CASSVLGGASTDTQYF. Written as DNA, the CDR3 is TGTGCCAGCAGCGTCCTCGGGGGGGCGAGCACAGATACGCAGTATTTT. The full variable domain, in which reference TRBV7-9 and TRBJ2-3 provide the parts outside the CDR3, is DTGVSQNPRHKITKRGQNVTFRCDPISEHNRLYWYRQTLGQGPEFLTYFQNEAQLEKSRLLSDRFSAERPKGSFSTLEIQRTEQGDSAMYLCASSVLGGASTDTQYFGPGTRLTVL.

The chain carries TRBV19 and TRBJ1-5; D may be TRBD1 (5 bases). Germline-derived CDR1 and CDR2 are LNHDA and SQIVND (reference sequence). The V end was cut by 2 bases, the J end by 4 bases, with 12 bases between. The CDR3 has 15 amino acids. The CDR3 region is CASSIIYGGNQPQHF. CDR3 DNA sequence: TGTGCCAGTAGTATAATTTACGGGGGAAATCAGCCCCAGCATTTT.

The V gene is TRBV6-4, the J gene TRBJ1-1; D might be TRBD1 (6 bases). CDR3 length: 12 residues. Per the germline V gene, CDR1 is MRHNA and CDR2 is SNTAGT. V lost 8 bases, J lost 3 bases, and 10 bases lay in between. CDR3 loop: CASGPGDTEAFF. The CDR3 DNA is TGTGCCAGCGGTCCAGGGGACACTGAAGCTTTCTTT.

The gene calls are TRBV25-1 and TRBJ1-6; 10 bases are shared with TRBD1. The CDR3 is made up of 15 amino acids. J gave up 9 bases and V 5 bases, and 7 bases lay outside the gene matches. In germline, CDR1 is MGHDK, CDR2 SYGVNS. CDR3 residues: CASSPRTGGASPLHF. CDR3 in DNA: TGTGCCAGCAGTCCGCGGACAGGGGGGGCTTCACCCCTCCACTTT.